What follows are 27 T cell receptor beta chains derived from one specimen sequenced in a study of tumor and adjacent non-tumor tissue in lung cancer. This sample's RNA came from whole unsorted tissue. This non-tumor lung sample came from over 3 cm beyond the tumor edge. Three rounds of nested PCR, following a modified ARM-PCR protocol, produced the TCRbeta library. TCRdb reprocessed the multiplex PCR reads with MiXCR, giving one entry per CDR3 protein. Of around 82,000 distinct CDR3 sequences listed, 80% to 90% are singletons. Material for sequencing was distant non-tumor lung tissue. The receptors were gathered from a man between 60 and 70 years old with non-small cell lung cancer.

On this clonotype: One end of the junction varies from germline; a read error may be responsible. The rearrangement joins TRBV20-1 to TRBJ2-7; D tentatively fits TRBD1 or TRBD2 (5 bases each). The V gene's germline CDR1 is DFQATT and CDR2 SNEGSKA (reference sequence). The CDR3 runs to 17 residues. CDR3: CNARGGGSGRSSHEQYF. The CDR3 region has the DNA TGCAATGCTAGAGGTGGGGGTAGTGGGAGATCCTCCCACGAGCAGTACTTC.

About this clonotype itself: Sequence at one end of the junction differs from germline and may be a read error. The chain links TRBV11-3 to TRBJ2-1, with 10 bases that match TRBD2. Germline assignment: CDR1 SGHNT and CDR2 YENEEA. The CDR3 spans 15 residues. The CDR3 coding sequence is TGTGCCAGCACTCCAACTAGCGGGGAGGCCCATGATCAGTTCTTC. Its protein is CASTPTSGEAHDQFF. Combining the CDR3 with reference TRBV11-3 and TRBJ2-1 gives the whole variable domain EAGVVQSPRYKIIEKKQPVAFWCNPISGHNTLYWYLQNLGQGPELLIRYENEEAVDDSQLPKDRFSAERLKGVDSTLKIQPAELGDSAVYLCASTPTSGEAHDQFFGPGTRLTVL.

The chain employs TRBV4-1 and TRBJ1-2, with TRBD1 as a possible D gene (5 bases). The CDR3 is 16 amino acids. CDR1 and CDR2 (germline): MGHRA, YSYEKL. V lost 8 bases, J lost 3 bases, and 22 bases lay in between. CDR3 loop: CASCPGGTGDYYGYTF. For the CDR3, the DNA is TGCGCCAGCTGCCCTGGTGGAACAGGTGACTACTATGGCTACACCTTC.

J is TRBJ2-5 and V is TRBV4-2; D tentatively fits TRBD1 or TRBD2 (5 bases each). This CDR3 has 15 residues. The germline gives CDR1 LGHNA, CDR2 YNFKEQ. V lost 1 base and J lost 12, with 21 bases in between. In DNA form, the CDR3 reads TGTGCCAGCAGCCAAGTTGCGGGCGGACAAGAGATCGAGTACTTC. Its protein is CASSQVAGGQEIEYF.

This clonotype was seen repeatedly, ten times or more. The V call is TRBV10-2, the J call TRBJ1-4, with D perhaps TRBD1 (6 bases). The germline V and J ends were trimmed by 7 bases and 4 bases, with 10 bases remaining between them. The germline CDR1 and CDR2 sequences are WSHSY and SAAADI. The CDR3 runs to 13 residues. The CDR3 DNA reads TGCGCCAGCACGGGACACCTTAATGAAAAACTGTTTTTT. Its protein is CASTGHLNEKLFF.

Points on this clonotype: In this CDR3 the conserved last residue, phenylalanine or tryptophan, is missing, so a read error is likely. J is TRBJ2-1 and V is TRBV6-5; unclear D gene. Germline lookup yields CDR1 MNHEY and CDR2 SVGAGI. This CDR3 is 17 amino acids long. The CDR3 sequence: CTSSYSYRPSSYNEQFY. CDR3 sequence (DNA): TGTACCAGCAGTTACTCGTATAGGCCGAGCTCCTACAATGAGCAGTTCTAC.

This clonotype was observed a single time. Since the CDR3 does not end with the conserved phenylalanine or tryptophan, this likely comes from a read error. The chain links TRBV5-6 to TRBJ1-1; a weak D match, TRBD1 (5 bases). Germline lookup yields CDR1 SGHDT and CDR2 YYEEEE. There are 13 residues in the CDR3. CDR3 in amino acids: CVRSLLQGSEAFL. In nucleotides, the CDR3 is TGTGTCAGAAGCTTGCTTCAGGGCAGTGAAGCTTTCCTT.

This clonotype was found once. A junction end diverges from the germline sequence, so it may reflect a read error. The chain carries TRBV19 and TRBJ2-1; 8 nucleotides match TRBD1. CDR1 and CDR2 (germline): LNHDA, SQIVND (reference sequence). This CDR3 comprises 15 residues. CDR3 sequence: CDSSLQDRVNNEQFF. The CDR3 region has the DNA TGTGACAGTAGCCTCCAGGACAGGGTAAACAATGAGCAGTTCTTC. Filled out from reference TRBV19 and TRBJ2-1, the complete variable domain reads DGGITQSPKYLFRKEGQNVTLSCEQNLNHDAMYWYRQDPGQGLRLIYYSQIVNDFQKGDIAEGYSVSREKKESFPLTVTSAQKNPTAFYLCDSSLQDRVNNEQFFGPGTRLTVL.

Regarding this clonotype: At one of its ends the junction is not consistent with the germline gene, which may arise from a read error. V is TRBV7-8 and J is TRBJ2-3; 10 bases map to TRBD2. The CDR3 totals 16 residues. The germline V gene has CDR1 SGHVS and CDR2 FQNEAQ. The CDR3: CASSLGTSAYTVTHYF. The CDR3 bases are TGTGCCAGCAGCCTCGGGACTAGCGCCTACACAGTTACGCACTATTTT.

This clonotype showed up many times. The chain is built from TRBV24-1 and TRBJ2-1, with 7 bases lining up with TRBD1. CDR1 is KGHDR, CDR2 SFDVKD, per germline. V gave up 4 bases and J gave up 9 bases; unmatched junction bases: 5. The CDR3 sequence is 13 residues long. The CDR3 here is CATSDRTGIEQFF. DNA of the CDR3: TGTGCCACCAGTGACCGGACAGGTATTGAGCAGTTCTTC.

With regard to this clonotype: A much larger clone lies a single base off, so this may be a read error. The J gene is TRBJ2-1, the V gene TRBV5-5; D is perhaps TRBD1 or TRBD2 (5 bases each). Germline V gene sequence: CDR1 SGHKS, CDR2 YYEKEE (reference sequence). The length of the CDR3 is 15 residues. For the CDR3, the DNA is TGTGCCAGCAGCCTGGACGGCCTGAGGGGCAATAAGCAGTTCTTC. This codes for CASSLDGLRGNKQFF.

As to this clonotype: The conserved phenylalanine or tryptophan normally closing the CDR3 is absent here, so this likely arose from a read error. The chain couples TRBV6-1 to TRBJ1-2, with D perhaps matching TRBD1 (6 bases). V lost 2 bases to trimming and J lost 2 bases, with 6 bases between them. The CDR3 loop spans 13 amino acids. Germline V gene data show CDR1 as MNHNS and CDR2 as SASEGT. This CDR3 is CASSEQGNYGYTS. CDR3 DNA sequence: TGTGCCAGCAGTGAACAGGGGAACTATGGCTACACCTCC.

Concerning this clonotype: A much larger clone differs by one base, so this may be a read error. The chain carries TRBV12-3 or TRBV12-4 and TRBJ1-3; the D gene is possibly TRBD1 (6 bases). The length of the CDR3 is 16 residues. Trimming removed 8 bases at V and 0 bases at J, with 17 bases between. CDR3 coding DNA: TGTGCCAGCTCCCTGGACAGCCAGAACTCTGGAAACACCATATATTTT. Translation: CASSLDSQNSGNTIYF.

Of note for this clonotype: This sequence may be a read error, since a much larger clone differs from it by one base. This rearrangement joins TRBV5-6 to TRBJ2-6, with D perhaps matching TRBD1 (5 bases). The CDR3 totals 15 residues. CDR1 is SGHDT, CDR2 YYEEEE, per germline. The CDR3 reads CASSAQGSGANALTF. The CDR3 region has the DNA TGTGCCAGCAGTGCTCAGGGCTCTGGGGCCAACGCCCTGACTTTC.

A remark on this clonotype: The junction differs from germline at one of its ends, possibly a read error. The rearrangement links TRBV7-9 to TRBJ2-4; perhaps TRBD2 as D (7 bases). The CDR3 length is 14 residues. Looked up from germline, CDR1 is SEHNR and CDR2 is FQNEAQ (reference sequence). The CDR3 nucleotides are TGTGCCGGCAGCTTAGGGGGAGGGACTGACATTCAGTACTTC. Translated, it gives CAGSLGGGTDIQYF.

There are many counts of this clonotype. The chain uses TRBV6-5 and TRBJ2-1, with 12 nucleotides matching TRBD1. V trimming: 5 bases; J trimming: 6 bases; junction bases outside the gene matches: 5. The V gene's germline CDR1 is MNHEY and CDR2 SVGAGI. This CDR3 is 15 amino acids long. This CDR3 reads CASSTGTGGINEQFF. CDR3 DNA: TGTGCCAGCAGTACCGGGACAGGGGGCATCAATGAGCAGTTCTTC.

The chain recombines TRBV29-1 with TRBJ2-2, with a tentative D call TRBD1 (6 bases). Germline V gene data show CDR1 as SQVTM and CDR2 as ANQGSEA. The CDR3 totals 14 residues. The germline V and J ends were trimmed by 4 bases and 4 bases, with 13 bases remaining between them. CDR3 in amino acids: CSVGDYRATGELFF. The DNA of the CDR3 is TGCAGCGTTGGTGATTACAGGGCCACCGGGGAGCTGTTTTTT.

With respect to this clonotype: The missing conserved phenylalanine or tryptophan at the end of this CDR3 makes a read error likely. Here the CDR3 DNA reads TGTGTCAGCAGTGATACGGGGACCGCGGGGGCCCAGTACTTG. It is translated as CVSSDTGTAGAQYL. The genes are TRBV6-5 and TRBJ2-5; 7 nucleotides agree with TRBD2. Germline V lookup: CDR1 MNHEY, CDR2 SVGAGI. CDR3 size: 14 residues.

The chain joins TRBV29-1 to TRBJ2-5; D ambiguous. Looked up from germline, CDR1 is SQVTM and CDR2 is ANQGSEA. The CDR3 contains 11 residues. CDR3 in amino acids: CVAAFVETQYF. The CDR3 DNA reads as TGCGTCGCCGCCTTTGTTGAGACCCAGTACTTC.

This sequence joins TRBV12-3 or TRBV12-4 and TRBJ1-5; D possibly corresponds to TRBD1 (5 bases). The CDR3 is made up of 14 amino acids. For the CDR3, the DNA is TGTATCAGCAGTCCCTCCGGGGGAGGTCAGCCCCAGCATTTT. Protein product: CISSPSGGGQPQHF.

With regard to this clonotype: A clone one base away is much larger, so this may be a read error. The chain uses TRBV13 and TRBJ2-1; 7 bases map to TRBD2. The germline CDR1 and CDR2 sequences are PRHDT and FYEKMQ (reference sequence). The length of the CDR3 is 15 residues. The ends lost 5 bases at V and 10 bases at J; junction bases unmatched: 14. The CDR3 is CASSQGREPTLEQFF. The CDR3 DNA is TGTGCCAGCAGCCAAGGGCGGGAGCCGACACTCGAGCAGTTCTTC.

A remark on this clonotype: Mismatch with germline at one junction end may stem from a read error. The gene calls are TRBV6-1 and TRBJ1-4; 8 bases map to TRBD1. The CDR3 has 18 amino acids. CDR1 and CDR2 (germline): MNHNS, SASEGT. This CDR3 is CAIGQGGMSKVTNGKLFF. The CDR3 DNA reads TGTGCCATCGGACAGGGAGGGATGTCTAAAGTAACTAATGGAAAACTGTTTTTT.

This chain connects TRBV20-1 to TRBJ2-7; 8 nucleotides line up with TRBD2. Germline CDR1 DFQATT, CDR2 SNEGSKA (reference sequence). CDR3 size: 17 residues. V was pared by 3 bases and J by 5 bases, with 18 bases of the junction left unmatched. DNA for the CDR3: TGCAGTGCTAGGTACCTAGCGGGTCCGAGGAAGTGGAACGAGCAGTACTTC. Encoded protein: CSARYLAGPRKWNEQYF.

On this clonotype itself: Relative to the germline gene, one junction end is altered; a read error may explain this. CDR3 sequence: CAGSSRGAGGYIAGELFF. CDR3 DNA: TGTGCCGGCAGCTCCCGGGGAGCGGGAGGATACATAGCCGGGGAGCTGTTCTTT. V is TRBV11-3 and J is TRBJ2-2; TRBD2 agrees at 9 bases. Germline CDR1 reads SGHNT; CDR2 reads YENEEA. The CDR3 consists of 18 residues.

As regards this clonotype: Relative to the germline gene, one junction end is altered; a read error may explain this. The rearrangement links TRBV11-3 to TRBJ1-1, with a tentative D call TRBD1 (5 bases). CDR1 SGHNT and CDR2 YENEEA come from the germline V gene. The CDR3 consists of 14 residues. The DNA of the CDR3 is TGTGCCAACAGCTCATACAGGTTGAACACTAAAGCTTTCTTT. Protein product: CANSSYRLNTKAFF.

On this clonotype itself: Relative to the germline gene, one junction end is altered; a read error may explain this. V usage is TRBV4-1 and J usage is TRBJ1-2; D uncertain. Germline V gene lookup returns CDR1 MGHRA and CDR2 YSYEKL. CDR3 length equals 15 residues. The CDR3 DNA is TGCGCCAGCAGCCAAGCACGGGAGGGTAACTATGGCTACAACTTC. Translation gives CASSQAREGNYGYNF.

This clonotype has ten or more counts. This chain joins TRBV5-4 and TRBJ2-1; a possible D gene is TRBD1 (5 bases). The germline V gene encodes CDR1 SGHNT and CDR2 YYREEE (reference sequence). Trimming stripped 4 bases from V and 5 bases from J, with 16 bases between. The CDR3 has 15 amino acids. The CDR3 DNA is TGTGCCAGCAGCACCCCCAGGGTTTCCGACAATGAGCAGTTCTTC. Amino acids: CASSTPRVSDNEQFF.